The T cell receptor (beta chain) described here comes from a study of blood T cells in healthy people across ages. Germline-derived CDR1 and CDR2 are SGDLS and YYNGEE. This CDR3 spans 15 amino acids. Losses at the gene ends were 0 bases for V and 2 bases for J; bases not matched to a gene: 4. A J-beta primer mix and a sample-barcoded 5' primer were used in a second PCR of about 7 to 12 cycles. One entry per CDR3 protein, called by TCRdb with MiXCR from the 5' RACE reads. Of some 1.4 million distinct CDR3 sequences in the sample, roughly 45% were seen once. The chain links TRBV9 to TRBJ2-7, with 8 bases matching TRBD2. This clonotype originated in a woman between 18 and 30 years old in good health. Material: blood. The CDR3 region has the DNA TGTGCCAGCAGCGTAGATAGCGGGGACACCTACGAGCAGTACTTC. This encodes CASSVDSGDTYEQYF.